This TCR beta chain was sequenced in a study of blood T cell repertoires in COVID-19. The wider study: Collection of acute and convalescent COVID-19 samples took place in the United States, Italy and Spain.

The CDR3 contains 15 residues. In the authors' workflow: It was from reference gene primer amplification that nucleated cell counts were estimated. Repertoires were generated with immunoSEQ multiplex PCR, while TCRdb's copy carries only in-frame clones and drops some. D and trimming were read from the DNA, whereas the V and J calls and clone size are those reported in that table. Of about 400,000 clones listed, around 87% are singletons. All enrollees were roughly 18 to 90 years old and from roughly 22 US areas. Participant-given clinical history determined each cohort assignment. Sequenced input: PBMCs or T cells enriched from blood (not recorded which). The sequence derives from a man aged 40-50 years in a cohort exposed to, infected with or recovered from COVID-19 (not recorded which). V usage is TRBV1 and J usage is TRBJ2-3; TRBD2, the table's D call, was not compared with the DNA. TRBV1 is deemed a pseudogene. CDR3: CTSSHMAGVADTQYF. For the CDR3, the DNA is TGCACCAGCAGCCACATGGCGGGAGTTGCAGATACGCAGTATTTT.